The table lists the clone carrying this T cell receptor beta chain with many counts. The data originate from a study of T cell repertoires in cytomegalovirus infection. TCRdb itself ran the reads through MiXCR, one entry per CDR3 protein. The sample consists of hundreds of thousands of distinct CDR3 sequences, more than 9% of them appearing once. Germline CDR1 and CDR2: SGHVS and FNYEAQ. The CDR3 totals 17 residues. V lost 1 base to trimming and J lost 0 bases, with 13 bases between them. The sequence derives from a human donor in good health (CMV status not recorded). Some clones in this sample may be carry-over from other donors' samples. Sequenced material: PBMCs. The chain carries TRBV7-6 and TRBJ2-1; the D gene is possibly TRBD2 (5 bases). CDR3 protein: CASSLGGSGSSYNEQFF. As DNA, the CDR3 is TGTGCCAGCAGCTTAGGTGGTAGTGGGAGCTCCTACAATGAGCAGTTCTTC.